The rows below give T cell receptor beta chains drawn from one sample of a study of cytomegalovirus exposure and HLA in healthy donors. Using immunoSEQ multiplex PCR, the repertoire was profiled, and TCRdb retains in-frame clones only, with some absent. Of some 250,000 clones listed, roughly 87% are singletons. Sequences were obtained from PBMCs. The receptors derive from a woman aged 35 to 49 in good health and CMV-seropositive. CDR3s include the opening cysteine and the closing phenylalanine or tryptophan. D genes are given only for firm matches.

v_call: TRBV6-5; d_call: -; j_call: TRBJ1-1; cdr3_aa: CASSYLGGSNTEAFF; cdr3_nt: TGTGCCAGCAGTTACTTGGGGGGATCCAACACTGAAGCTTTCTTT
v_call: TRBV30; d_call: -; j_call: TRBJ1-2; cdr3_aa: CAWSSSPPVQYGYTF; cdr3_nt: TGTGCCTGGAGTTCCTCCCCGCCCGTACAATATGGCTACACCTTC
v_call: TRBV11-1; d_call: TRBD2; j_call: TRBJ2-7; cdr3_aa: CASRGLANPYEQYF; cdr3_nt: TGTGCCAGCAGGGGACTAGCAAACCCCTACGAGCAGTACTTC
v_call: TRBV7-8; d_call: -; j_call: TRBJ1-2; cdr3_aa: CASSLVLGADGHTF; cdr3_nt: TGTGCCAGCAGCTTAGTTTTGGGGGCGGATGGCCACACCTTC
v_call: TRBV9; d_call: TRBD1; j_call: TRBJ1-4; cdr3_aa: CASSVATGAGSEKLFF; cdr3_nt: TGTGCCAGCAGCGTAGCTACAGGGGCAGGCAGTGAAAAACTGTTTTTT
v_call: TRBV13; d_call: TRBD2; j_call: TRBJ2-3; cdr3_aa: CASSLEAGGRTDTQYF; cdr3_nt: TGTGCCAGCAGCTTAGAGGCGGGAGGGAGGACAGATACGCAGTATTTT
v_call: TRBV5-1; d_call: TRBD2; j_call: TRBJ2-5; cdr3_aa: CASRKAGGQAETQYF; cdr3_nt: TGCGCCAGCAGAAAAGCGGGGGGGCAGGCGGAGACCCAGTACTTC
v_call: TRBV6-1; d_call: -; j_call: TRBJ1-2; cdr3_aa: CASSPGGGGNYGYTF; cdr3_nt: TGTGCCAGCAGTCCTGGCGGGGGCGGTAACTATGGCTACACCTTC
v_call: TRBV2; d_call: TRBD1; j_call: TRBJ1-2; cdr3_aa: CATRITGGTRLSSSYGYTF; cdr3_nt: TGTGCCACCCGGATAACAGGGGGCACTAGGTTATCGTCTAGCTATGGCTACACCTTC
v_call: TRBV7-8; d_call: -; j_call: TRBJ2-3; cdr3_aa: CASSLGVPFTDTQYF; cdr3_nt: TGTGCCAGCAGCTTAGGAGTCCCATTCACAGATACGCAGTATTTT
v_call: TRBV11-3; d_call: TRBD2; j_call: TRBJ2-1; cdr3_aa: CASSFSAGGEYNEQFF; cdr3_nt: TGTGCCAGCAGCTTTTCGGCGGGAGGGGAGTACAATGAGCAGTTCTTC
v_call: TRBV19; d_call: -; j_call: TRBJ2-7; cdr3_aa: CASSINPAGGEQYF; cdr3_nt: TGTGCCAGTAGTATTAACCCCGCCGGGGGCGAGCAGTACTTC
v_call: TRBV5-4; d_call: -; j_call: TRBJ2-3; cdr3_aa: CASSLDLRSTDTQYF; cdr3_nt: TGTGCCAGCAGCTTGGACCTGAGAAGCACAGATACGCAGTATTTT
v_call: TRBV29-1; d_call: TRBD1; j_call: TRBJ1-2; cdr3_aa: CSVGTGTNYGYTF; cdr3_nt: TGCAGCGTGGGGACAGGGACAAACTATGGCTACACCTTC
v_call: TRBV4-3; d_call: -; j_call: TRBJ1-2; cdr3_aa: CASSQDVEGGYGYTF; cdr3_nt: TGCGCCAGCAGCCAGGACGTCGAAGGGGGCTATGGCTACACCTTC
v_call: TRBV6-4; d_call: TRBD1; j_call: TRBJ2-1; cdr3_aa: CASSYQRTGYNEQFF; cdr3_nt: TGTGCCAGCAGTTACCAAAGGACAGGGTACAATGAGCAGTTCTTC
v_call: TRBV11-3; d_call: TRBD1; j_call: TRBJ2-1; cdr3_aa: CASSSGQAAERVQFF; cdr3_nt: TGTGCCAGCAGCTCGGGACAGGCTGCTGAGAGAGTGCAGTTCTTC
v_call: TRBV11-3; d_call: TRBD2; j_call: TRBJ2-1; cdr3_aa: CASSLTSGRGDEQFF; cdr3_nt: TGTGCCAGCAGCTTAACTAGCGGGAGAGGCGATGAGCAGTTCTTC
v_call: TRBV7-2; d_call: TRBD2; j_call: TRBJ2-2; cdr3_aa: CASSPSGVTGELFF; cdr3_nt: TGTGCCAGCAGCCCTAGCGGGGTCACCGGGGAGCTGTTTTTT
v_call: TRBV27; d_call: -; j_call: TRBJ1-1; cdr3_aa: CASSGGTNTEAFF; cdr3_nt: TGTGCCAGCAGTGGGGGGACGAACACTGAAGCTTTCTTT
v_call: TRBV10-3; d_call: -; j_call: TRBJ1-1; cdr3_aa: CAITGQRNTEAFF; cdr3_nt: TGTGCCATCACTGGACAGAGAAACACTGAAGCTTTCTTT
v_call: TRBV6-4; d_call: TRBD1; j_call: TRBJ1-1; cdr3_aa: CASSDFWGQANTEAFF; cdr3_nt: TGTGCCAGCAGTGACTTTTGGGGACAGGCGAACACTGAAGCTTTCTTT
v_call: TRBV7-2; d_call: TRBD1; j_call: TRBJ2-1; cdr3_aa: CASRTGGGSYNEQFF; cdr3_nt: TGTGCCAGCAGAACAGGGGGCGGGTCCTACAATGAGCAGTTCTTC
v_call: TRBV7-8; d_call: -; j_call: TRBJ2-3; cdr3_aa: CASSTADTQYF; cdr3_nt: TGTGCCAGCAGCACGGCAGATACGCAGTATTTT
v_call: TRBV11-3; d_call: -; j_call: TRBJ2-2; cdr3_aa: CASSLWGRLELFF; cdr3_nt: TGTGCCAGCAGCTTATGGGGCAGGCTTGAGCTGTTTTTT
v_call: TRBV19; d_call: TRBD1; j_call: TRBJ1-3; cdr3_aa: CASSIRDRVGNTIYF; cdr3_nt: TGTGCCAGTAGTATTCGGGACAGGGTTGGAAACACCATATATTTT
v_call: TRBV7-6; d_call: -; j_call: TRBJ1-5; cdr3_aa: CASSLVDGNQPQHF; cdr3_nt: TGTGCCAGCAGCTTAGTAGACGGGAATCAGCCCCAGCATTTT
v_call: TRBV11-3; d_call: -; j_call: TRBJ1-2; cdr3_aa: CASSLGTWEVGNYGYTF; cdr3_nt: TGTGCCAGCAGCCTAGGGACGTGGGAGGTAGGGAACTATGGCTACACCTTC
v_call: TRBV6-5; d_call: TRBD1; j_call: TRBJ2-7; cdr3_aa: CASSYSDGTVDYEQYF; cdr3_nt: TGTGCCAGCAGTTACTCGGACGGGACAGTGGACTACGAGCAGTACTTC
v_call: TRBV5-6; d_call: -; j_call: TRBJ2-7; cdr3_aa: CASSLYSGLSLSYEQYF; cdr3_nt: TGTGCCAGCAGCTTGTATTCCGGACTCAGCCTCTCCTACGAGCAGTACTTC
v_call: TRBV5-4; d_call: TRBD1; j_call: TRBJ1-1; cdr3_aa: CASSWGQGALNTEAFF; cdr3_nt: TGTGCCAGCAGCTGGGGACAGGGGGCTTTGAACACTGAAGCTTTCTTT
v_call: TRBV30; d_call: TRBD1; j_call: TRBJ1-5; cdr3_aa: CALGTGGNQPQHF; cdr3_nt: TGTGCCCTAGGGACAGGGGGCAATCAGCCCCAGCATTTT
v_call: TRBV9; d_call: -; j_call: TRBJ2-4; cdr3_aa: CASSVDGRGAKNIQYF; cdr3_nt: TGTGCCAGCAGCGTAGATGGACGGGGGGCCAAAAACATTCAGTACTTC
v_call: TRBV7-9; d_call: -; j_call: TRBJ2-5; cdr3_aa: CASSSPNWAGQETQYF; cdr3_nt: TGTGCCAGCAGCTCCCCAAATTGGGCAGGTCAAGAGACCCAGTACTTC
v_call: TRBV30; d_call: -; j_call: TRBJ1-3; cdr3_aa: CASQGSGNTIYF; cdr3_nt: TGTGCCTCACAGGGTTCTGGAAACACCATATATTTT
v_call: TRBV5-1; d_call: -; j_call: TRBJ2-1; cdr3_aa: CASSLAGEYNEQFF; cdr3_nt: TGCGCCAGCAGCTTGGCGGGAGAGTACAATGAGCAGTTCTTC
v_call: TRBV5-6; d_call: -; j_call: TRBJ2-5; cdr3_aa: CASSSWGGALLETQYF; cdr3_nt: TGTGCCAGCAGCAGTTGGGGGGGGGCGCTTTTAGAGACCCAGTACTTC